The source of this TCR beta chain is a study of CD8 T cells in ankylosing spondylitis. Study-wide results and caveats: The authors found the disease-linked clones to be CD8+ and relatively rare in peripheral blood.

Notes on this clonotype: What it recognizes is unknown.

Using its own MiXCR run on the 5' RACE reads, TCRdb lists one record per CDR3 protein. The sample consists of a few hundred thousand distinct CDR3 sequences, under 25% of them appearing once. The receptor comes from a female donor with ankylosing spondylitis or in good health (not recorded which). The specimen sequenced was blood, either unsorted or a sorted T cell fraction (not recorded which).

CDR3 in amino acids: CASREAGILLSEAFF. The CDR3 bases are TGTGCCAGCAGGGAGGCGGGGATCCTACTTTCTGAAGCTTTCTTT. The chain links TRBV12-3 or TRBV12-4 to TRBJ1-1; no definite D call. This CDR3 is 15 amino acids long. V lost 6 bases to trimming and J lost 6 bases, with 20 bases between them.